This is a list of T cell receptor beta chains from one sample in a study of blood T cell repertoires in COVID-19. Measured with immunoSEQ multiplex PCR; TCRdb has only the in-frame clones, and not every one. In the table there are 110,000 to 150,000 clones, over 75% of which are singletons. Input material: peripheral blood. These receptors all come from a human donor in a cohort sampled during active COVID-19. Each CDR3 is given with its conserved first and last residue. A D gene is named only where the DNA matches it firmly. Size values are once, few and many counts, or a class for expanded clones, and some rows have none.

CDR3 DNA: TGCGCCAGCAGCCAACAACCCAGCGGGCGCTACAATGAGCAGTTCTTC; CDR3 protein: CASSQQPSGRYNEQFF; D gene: NA; CDR3 length: 16; V gene: TRBV5-1; clone size: NA; J gene: TRBJ2-1
CDR3 DNA: TGTGCCAGCAGCTCCAACAGGGGTCGAGAGACCCAGTACTTC; CDR3 protein: CASSSNRGRETQYF; D gene: TRBD1; CDR3 length: 14; V gene: TRBV7-2; clone size: NA; J gene: TRBJ2-5
CDR3 DNA: TGTGCCAGCAGCGTCGGACAGTACAATGAGCAGTTCTTC; CDR3 protein: CASSVGQYNEQFF; D gene: NA; CDR3 length: 13; V gene: TRBV5-6; clone size: NA; J gene: TRBJ2-1
CDR3 DNA: TGCAGTGCCTTGAGGAATGAGCAGTTCTTC; CDR3 protein: CSALRNEQFF; D gene: NA; CDR3 length: 10; V gene: TRBV20-1; clone size: NA; J gene: TRBJ2-1
CDR3 DNA: TGTGCCAGCAGTGACTGGACAGGGACGGACGAGCAGTACTTC; CDR3 protein: CASSDWTGTDEQYF; D gene: TRBD1; CDR3 length: 14; V gene: TRBV25-1; clone size: NA; J gene: TRBJ2-7
CDR3 DNA: TGTGCCAGCAGTTATTCTAGCGGCCAGTTCTTC; CDR3 protein: CASSYSSGQFF; D gene: TRBD2; CDR3 length: 11; V gene: TRBV6-2/TRBV6-3; clone size: NA; J gene: TRBJ2-1
CDR3 DNA: TGTGCCAGCAGTTCACAGGGTACATCTCAGCCCCAGCATTTT; CDR3 protein: CASSSQGTSQPQHF; D gene: NA; CDR3 length: 14; V gene: TRBV6-2/TRBV6-3; clone size: NA; J gene: TRBJ1-5
CDR3 DNA: TGCGCCAGCAGCCCTGAGCCAGGGACAGGGCAGTACTTC; CDR3 protein: CASSPEPGTGQYF; D gene: TRBD1; CDR3 length: 13; V gene: TRBV5-1; clone size: NA; J gene: TRBJ2-7
CDR3 DNA: TGTGCCAGCAGCCGCCGGGACAGGGACGGCTACACCTTC; CDR3 protein: CASSRRDRDGYTF; D gene: TRBD1; CDR3 length: 13; V gene: TRBV3-1/TRBV3-2; clone size: NA; J gene: TRBJ1-2
CDR3 DNA: TGCGCCAGCAGCTTTGGCGGGAACTACGAGCAGTACTTC; CDR3 protein: CASSFGGNYEQYF; D gene: NA; CDR3 length: 13; V gene: TRBV5-1; clone size: NA; J gene: TRBJ2-7
CDR3 DNA: TGTGCCAGCCGCGACAGGGGAGCTTTCTTT; CDR3 protein: CASRDRGAFF; D gene: TRBD1; CDR3 length: 10; V gene: TRBV2; clone size: NA; J gene: TRBJ1-1
CDR3 DNA: TGTGCCAGCAGCACCAACCCCGGGACAGGGGGCTACAATGAGCAGTTCTTC; CDR3 protein: CASSTNPGTGGYNEQFF; D gene: NA; CDR3 length: 17; V gene: TRBV21-1; clone size: NA; J gene: TRBJ2-1
CDR3 DNA: TGTGCCCCCGGCGGCGGGGAGCTGTTTTTT; CDR3 protein: CAPGGGELFF; D gene: NA; CDR3 length: 10; V gene: TRBV24-1; clone size: NA; J gene: TRBJ2-2
CDR3 DNA: TGTGCCAGCAGCCAAGTTTCAGGGTACGGCTACGAGCAGTACTTC; CDR3 protein: CASSQVSGYGYEQYF; D gene: NA; CDR3 length: 15; V gene: TRBV3-1/TRBV3-2; clone size: NA; J gene: TRBJ2-7
CDR3 DNA: TGTGCCAGCAGCTTGTTTGACAGGGGCGACTATGGCTACACCTTC; CDR3 protein: CASSLFDRGDYGYTF; D gene: TRBD1; CDR3 length: 15; V gene: TRBV5-6; clone size: few; J gene: TRBJ1-2
CDR3 DNA: TGTGCCAGCAGCTTAGGCACCGGGAGCGGTATTGAAGCTTTCTTT; CDR3 protein: CASSLGTGSGIEAFF; D gene: NA; CDR3 length: 15; V gene: TRBV7-2; clone size: NA; J gene: TRBJ1-1
CDR3 DNA: TGTGCCAGTTGCGTGGAGGGTAGCGGATACAATGAGCAGTTCTTC; CDR3 protein: CASCVEGSGYNEQFF; D gene: NA; CDR3 length: 15; V gene: TRBV19; clone size: NA; J gene: TRBJ2-1
CDR3 DNA: TGCGCCAGCAGATATACCGCGGGCAGCTCCTACAATGAGCAGTTCTTC; CDR3 protein: CASRYTAGSSYNEQFF; D gene: NA; CDR3 length: 16; V gene: TRBV5-1; clone size: NA; J gene: TRBJ2-1
CDR3 DNA: TGTGCCAGCAGCGACCAGGGGGCCCGTGGGACTGAAGCTTTCTTT; CDR3 protein: CASSDQGARGTEAFF; D gene: TRBD1; CDR3 length: 15; V gene: TRBV7-9; clone size: once; J gene: TRBJ1-1
CDR3 DNA: TGTGCCAGCAGCTATCTTCCCGGGGGGGGCGACAATGAGCAGTTCTTC; CDR3 protein: CASSYLPGGGDNEQFF; D gene: TRBD2; CDR3 length: 16; V gene: TRBV7-2; clone size: NA; J gene: TRBJ2-1
CDR3 DNA: TGTGCCAGCAGCTTTCTTAATGAGCAGTTCTTC; CDR3 protein: CASSFLNEQFF; D gene: NA; CDR3 length: 11; V gene: TRBV5-6; clone size: NA; J gene: TRBJ2-1
CDR3 DNA: TGTGCCAGCTCCCGCTCTGAGTCCTACAATGAGCAGTTCTTC; CDR3 protein: CASSRSESYNEQFF; D gene: NA; CDR3 length: 14; V gene: TRBV5-4; clone size: NA; J gene: TRBJ2-1
CDR3 DNA: TGTGCCAGCACGGGGTCCTTGAACACTGAAGCTTTCTTT; CDR3 protein: CASTGSLNTEAFF; D gene: NA; CDR3 length: 13; V gene: TRBV2; clone size: NA; J gene: TRBJ1-1
CDR3 DNA: TGTGCCACTGCGAAGGGGAACTATGGCTACACCTTC; CDR3 protein: CATAKGNYGYTF; D gene: NA; CDR3 length: 12; V gene: TRBV14; clone size: NA; J gene: TRBJ1-2
CDR3 DNA: TGCGCCAGCAGCTTGGCCGGGGGAAGTAATGAAAAACTGTTTTTT; CDR3 protein: CASSLAGGSNEKLFF; D gene: NA; CDR3 length: 15; V gene: TRBV5-1; clone size: once; J gene: TRBJ1-4
CDR3 DNA: TGTGCCACCAGCAGAAACTACTGGGGACTAGCGGGCACAGATACGCAGTATTTT; CDR3 protein: CATSRNYWGLAGTDTQYF; D gene: TRBD2; CDR3 length: 18; V gene: TRBV15; clone size: few; J gene: TRBJ2-3
CDR3 DNA: TGTGCCATCAGGGGCGGGGCTAATCAGCCCCAGCATTTT; CDR3 protein: CAIRGGANQPQHF; D gene: NA; CDR3 length: 13; V gene: TRBV10-3; clone size: once; J gene: TRBJ1-5
CDR3 DNA: TGCGCCAGCAGTCGACAGGACAGTTTTGGAAACACCATATATTTT; CDR3 protein: CASSRQDSFGNTIYF; D gene: NA; CDR3 length: 15; V gene: TRBV10-1; clone size: NA; J gene: TRBJ1-3
CDR3 DNA: TGTGCCAGCAGTCTAAACAGGGGTCCTAATGAAAAACTGTTTTTT; CDR3 protein: CASSLNRGPNEKLFF; D gene: TRBD1; CDR3 length: 15; V gene: TRBV27; clone size: NA; J gene: TRBJ1-4
CDR3 DNA: TGTGCCAGCAGACTTGGACAGGCCCGGGGACAGCCCCAGCATTTT; CDR3 protein: CASRLGQARGQPQHF; D gene: TRBD1; CDR3 length: 15; V gene: TRBV6-6; clone size: few; J gene: TRBJ1-5
CDR3 DNA: TGTGCCATCAGGGGGAGCCAAGAGACCCAGTACTTC; CDR3 protein: CAIRGSQETQYF; D gene: NA; CDR3 length: 12; V gene: TRBV10-3; clone size: NA; J gene: TRBJ2-5
CDR3 DNA: TGTGCCAGCAGCTTAGTACCAGACTCCTATGGCTACACCTTC; CDR3 protein: CASSLVPDSYGYTF; D gene: NA; CDR3 length: 14; V gene: TRBV7-2; clone size: NA; J gene: TRBJ1-2
CDR3 DNA: TGCAGCGTGCAAAGGGGGCAGGACACTGAAGCTTTCTTT; CDR3 protein: CSVQRGQDTEAFF; D gene: TRBD1; CDR3 length: 13; V gene: TRBV29-1; clone size: NA; J gene: TRBJ1-1
CDR3 DNA: TGTGCCAGCAAGGTTCTAGCGGGGGGGAGCTCCTACAATGAGCAGTTCTTC; CDR3 protein: CASKVLAGGSSYNEQFF; D gene: TRBD2; CDR3 length: 17; V gene: TRBV27; clone size: NA; J gene: TRBJ2-1
CDR3 DNA: TGTGCCAGCAGCTTAGGTCTTAGCCGGGACACCCGGCGTGAGACCCAGTACTTC; CDR3 protein: CASSLGLSRDTRRETQYF; D gene: NA; CDR3 length: 18; V gene: TRBV11-2; clone size: NA; J gene: TRBJ2-5
CDR3 DNA: TGTGCCAGCTCACCAGGCGGTCCCAATGAAGCTTTCTTT; CDR3 protein: CASSPGGPNEAFF; D gene: NA; CDR3 length: 13; V gene: TRBV18; clone size: NA; J gene: TRBJ1-1
CDR3 DNA: TGCGCCAGCAGCCCTGCTAGAACCCCGTACAATGAGCAGTTCTTC; CDR3 protein: CASSPARTPYNEQFF; D gene: NA; CDR3 length: 15; V gene: TRBV5-1; clone size: NA; J gene: TRBJ2-1
CDR3 DNA: TGTGCCAGCAGGTCTACGTCCTATGGCTACACCTTC; CDR3 protein: CASRSTSYGYTF; D gene: NA; CDR3 length: 12; V gene: TRBV7-9; clone size: NA; J gene: TRBJ1-2
CDR3 DNA: TGCAGCGGCCAGGGAGGGGGCACTGAAGCTTTCTTT; CDR3 protein: CSGQGGGTEAFF; D gene: NA; CDR3 length: 12; V gene: TRBV29-1; clone size: NA; J gene: TRBJ1-1
CDR3 DNA: TGTGCCAGCAGGCCCGGACAGGGGAGGATCACTGAAGCTTTCTTT; CDR3 protein: CASRPGQGRITEAFF; D gene: TRBD1; CDR3 length: 15; V gene: TRBV5-4; clone size: NA; J gene: TRBJ1-1
CDR3 DNA: TGTGCCAGCAGCACAGGGGACAGTAGGAACACTGAAGCTTTCTTT; CDR3 protein: CASSTGDSRNTEAFF; D gene: TRBD1; CDR3 length: 15; V gene: TRBV13; clone size: NA; J gene: TRBJ1-1
CDR3 DNA: TGTGCCAGCAGCCGACATTCCGGGACAGGGGATGGCTACACCTTC; CDR3 protein: CASSRHSGTGDGYTF; D gene: TRBD1; CDR3 length: 15; V gene: TRBV4-2; clone size: once; J gene: TRBJ1-2
CDR3 DNA: TGCGCCAGCAGCTTGTCGTCTAGAACCAGAAGTGACTACACCTTC; CDR3 protein: CASSLSSRTRSDYTF; D gene: NA; CDR3 length: 15; V gene: TRBV5-1; clone size: NA; J gene: TRBJ1-2
CDR3 DNA: TGTGCCAGCAGCCTAGGTGGGTCAGAGACCCAGTACTTC; CDR3 protein: CASSLGGSETQYF; D gene: NA; CDR3 length: 13; V gene: TRBV7-3; clone size: NA; J gene: TRBJ2-5
CDR3 DNA: TGTGCCAGCAGCTTACTGGCCCAATCCTACAATGAGCAGTTCTTC; CDR3 protein: CASSLLAQSYNEQFF; D gene: NA; CDR3 length: 15; V gene: TRBV7-8; clone size: NA; J gene: TRBJ2-1
CDR3 DNA: TGTGCCATCAGTGAGTTTGGGACAGGGGACACCGGGGAGCTGTTTTTT; CDR3 protein: CAISEFGTGDTGELFF; D gene: TRBD1; CDR3 length: 16; V gene: TRBV10-3; clone size: NA; J gene: TRBJ2-2
CDR3 DNA: TGTGCCAGCAGCTTGTCAAGGGCGGGGCCCAACACTGAAGCTTTCTTT; CDR3 protein: CASSLSRAGPNTEAFF; D gene: NA; CDR3 length: 16; V gene: TRBV5-4; clone size: NA; J gene: TRBJ1-1
CDR3 DNA: TGTGCCAGCAGCCTAACTCGGGGGAGGGCCGAGAATGAGCAGTTCTTC; CDR3 protein: CASSLTRGRAENEQFF; D gene: TRBD2; CDR3 length: 16; V gene: TRBV7-8; clone size: once; J gene: TRBJ2-1
CDR3 DNA: TGTGCCAGCAGCCAACAGTCTAGCGGGAGCTCCGGGGAGCTGTTTTTT; CDR3 protein: CASSQQSSGSSGELFF; D gene: TRBD2; CDR3 length: 16; V gene: TRBV4-2; clone size: NA; J gene: TRBJ2-2
CDR3 DNA: TGCGCCAGCAGCCAAGGGGCATCAGCTAACTATGGCTACACCTTC; CDR3 protein: CASSQGASANYGYTF; D gene: NA; CDR3 length: 15; V gene: TRBV4-3; clone size: NA; J gene: TRBJ1-2
CDR3 DNA: TGTGCCAGTAGACGGACAGGGGGCGGTGGCTACACCTTC; CDR3 protein: CASRRTGGGGYTF; D gene: TRBD1; CDR3 length: 13; V gene: TRBV19; clone size: once; J gene: TRBJ1-2
CDR3 DNA: TGCAGCGTTGTTGTCTCCTCAGGGAATGGTGAGCAGTTCTTC; CDR3 protein: CSVVVSSGNGEQFF; D gene: NA; CDR3 length: 14; V gene: TRBV29-1; clone size: NA; J gene: TRBJ2-1
CDR3 DNA: TGTGCCAGCAGCCACAGGGGCGATTGGAGGTACGAGCAGTACTTC; CDR3 protein: CASSHRGDWRYEQYF; D gene: NA; CDR3 length: 15; V gene: TRBV14; clone size: NA; J gene: TRBJ2-7
CDR3 DNA: TGTGCCAGCAGTCGACTAGCGGGAGGGAACACCGGGGAGCTGTTTTTT; CDR3 protein: CASSRLAGGNTGELFF; D gene: TRBD2; CDR3 length: 16; V gene: TRBV6-6; clone size: few; J gene: TRBJ2-2
CDR3 DNA: TGTGCCAGCAGCGTAGATGTGGGGCCTCGGGGCTACACCTTC; CDR3 protein: CASSVDVGPRGYTF; D gene: NA; CDR3 length: 14; V gene: TRBV9; clone size: NA; J gene: TRBJ1-2
CDR3 DNA: TGCGCCAGCAGCCCGACAGGGCCCGAGGGCACTGAAGCTTTCTTT; CDR3 protein: CASSPTGPEGTEAFF; D gene: TRBD1; CDR3 length: 15; V gene: TRBV5-1; clone size: NA; J gene: TRBJ1-1
CDR3 DNA: TGCGCCAGCAGCTTGGCCCTCGGCACCGGGGAGCTGTTTTTT; CDR3 protein: CASSLALGTGELFF; D gene: NA; CDR3 length: 14; V gene: TRBV5-1; clone size: NA; J gene: TRBJ2-2
CDR3 DNA: TGTGCCATCAGGGGAGCCCCCAATCAGCCCCAGCATTTT; CDR3 protein: CAIRGAPNQPQHF; D gene: NA; CDR3 length: 13; V gene: TRBV10-3; clone size: NA; J gene: TRBJ1-5
CDR3 DNA: TGTGCCAGCAGTTACTCGACAGTCCGAGGAGGCTACACCTTC; CDR3 protein: CASSYSTVRGGYTF; D gene: NA; CDR3 length: 14; V gene: TRBV6-5; clone size: NA; J gene: TRBJ1-2
CDR3 DNA: TGTGCCAGCAGCCAAGAAAGGCTAGCGGGAGGCAATGAGCAGTTCTTC; CDR3 protein: CASSQERLAGGNEQFF; D gene: TRBD2; CDR3 length: 16; V gene: TRBV3-1/TRBV3-2; clone size: NA; J gene: TRBJ2-1